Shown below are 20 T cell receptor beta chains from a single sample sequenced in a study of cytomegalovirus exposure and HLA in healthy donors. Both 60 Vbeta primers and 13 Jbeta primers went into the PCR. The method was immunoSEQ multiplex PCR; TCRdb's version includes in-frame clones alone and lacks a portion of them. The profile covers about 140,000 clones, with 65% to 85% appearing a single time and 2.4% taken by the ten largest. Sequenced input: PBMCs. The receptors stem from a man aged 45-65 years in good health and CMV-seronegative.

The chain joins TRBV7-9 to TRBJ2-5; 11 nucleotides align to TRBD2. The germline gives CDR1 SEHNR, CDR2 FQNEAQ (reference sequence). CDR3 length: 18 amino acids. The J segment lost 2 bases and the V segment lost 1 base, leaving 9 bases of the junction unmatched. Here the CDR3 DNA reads TGTGCCAGCAGCTTAGGGATCGGGACTAGCGGAATTCAAGAGACCCAGTACTTC. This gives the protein CASSLGIGTSGIQETQYF.

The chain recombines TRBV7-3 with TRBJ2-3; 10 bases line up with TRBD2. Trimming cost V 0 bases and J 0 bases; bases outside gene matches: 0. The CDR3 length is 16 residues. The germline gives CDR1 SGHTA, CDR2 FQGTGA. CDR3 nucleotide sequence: TGTGCCAGCAGCTTAACACTAGCGGGGAGCACAGATACGCAGTATTTT. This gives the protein CASSLTLAGSTDTQYF.

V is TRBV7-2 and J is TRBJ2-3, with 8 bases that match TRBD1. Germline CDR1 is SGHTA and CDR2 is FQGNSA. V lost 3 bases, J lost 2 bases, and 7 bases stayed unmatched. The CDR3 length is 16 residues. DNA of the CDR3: TGTGCCAGCAGCTTCCGGACAGGGAGAGACACAGATACGCAGTATTTT. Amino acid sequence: CASSFRTGRDTDTQYF.

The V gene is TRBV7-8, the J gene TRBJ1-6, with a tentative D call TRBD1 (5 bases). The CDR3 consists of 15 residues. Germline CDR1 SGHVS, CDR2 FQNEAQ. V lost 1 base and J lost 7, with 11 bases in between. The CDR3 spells CASSLEAGSNSPLHF. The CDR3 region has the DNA TGTGCCAGCAGCTTAGAGGCAGGGTCGAATTCACCCCTCCACTTT.

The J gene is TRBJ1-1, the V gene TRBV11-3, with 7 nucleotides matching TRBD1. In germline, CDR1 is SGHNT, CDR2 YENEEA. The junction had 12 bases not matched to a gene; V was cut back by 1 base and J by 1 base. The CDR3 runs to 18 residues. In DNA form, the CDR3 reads TGTGCCAGCAGCTTAGGAGGGTTAAGGACAGGTCCGAACACTGAAGCTTTCTTT. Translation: CASSLGGLRTGPNTEAFF.

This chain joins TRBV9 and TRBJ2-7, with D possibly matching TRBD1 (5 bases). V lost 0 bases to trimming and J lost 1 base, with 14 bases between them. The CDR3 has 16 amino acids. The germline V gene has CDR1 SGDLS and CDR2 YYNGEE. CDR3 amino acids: CASSVGAGKGSYEQYF. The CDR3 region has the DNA TGTGCCAGCAGCGTAGGGGCAGGGAAAGGGTCCTACGAGCAGTACTTC.

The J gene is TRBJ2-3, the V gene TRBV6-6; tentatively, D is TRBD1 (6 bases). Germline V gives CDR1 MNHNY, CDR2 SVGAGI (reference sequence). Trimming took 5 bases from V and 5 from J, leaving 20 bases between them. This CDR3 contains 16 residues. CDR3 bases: TGTGCCAGCAGTAAACTTCAGGGGACCCTCGGAGATACGCAGTATTTT. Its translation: CASSKLQGTLGDTQYF.

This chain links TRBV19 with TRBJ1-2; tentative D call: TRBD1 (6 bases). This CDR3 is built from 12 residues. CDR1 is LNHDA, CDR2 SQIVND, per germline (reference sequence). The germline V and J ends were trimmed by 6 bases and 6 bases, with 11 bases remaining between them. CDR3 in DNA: TGTGCCAGTAGCCACAGGACAGATGGCTACACCTTC. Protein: CASSHRTDGYTF.

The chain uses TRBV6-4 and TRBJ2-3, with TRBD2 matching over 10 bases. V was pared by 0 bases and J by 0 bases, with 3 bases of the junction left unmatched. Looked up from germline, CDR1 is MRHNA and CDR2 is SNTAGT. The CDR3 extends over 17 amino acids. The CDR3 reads CASSDSASGGSTDTQYF. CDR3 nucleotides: TGTGCCAGCAGTGACTCGGCTAGCGGGGGAAGCACAGATACGCAGTATTTT.

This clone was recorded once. The CDR3 region is CASSLSLNTEAFF. CDR3 nucleotides: TGTGCCAGCAGCTTATCCTTGAACACTGAAGCTTTCTTT. The V and J genes are TRBV7-9 and TRBJ1-1; unclear D gene. The CDR3 is 13 amino acids. From germline, CDR1 is SEHNR and CDR2 FQNEAQ (reference sequence). V was clipped by 2 bases and J by 0 bases, with 4 bases between them.

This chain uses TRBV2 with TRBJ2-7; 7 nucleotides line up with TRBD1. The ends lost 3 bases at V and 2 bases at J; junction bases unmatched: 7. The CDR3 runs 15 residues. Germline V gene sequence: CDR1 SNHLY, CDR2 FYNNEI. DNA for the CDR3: TGTGCCAGCAGTGAGGGCAGGGGGTCGGCCTACGAGCAGTACTTC. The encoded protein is CASSEGRGSAYEQYF.

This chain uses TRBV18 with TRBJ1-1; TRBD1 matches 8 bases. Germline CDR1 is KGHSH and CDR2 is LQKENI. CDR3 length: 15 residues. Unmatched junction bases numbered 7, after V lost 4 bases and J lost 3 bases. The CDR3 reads CASSLRTGWDTEAFF. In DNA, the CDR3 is TGTGCCAGCTCACTTCGGACAGGGTGGGACACTGAAGCTTTCTTT.

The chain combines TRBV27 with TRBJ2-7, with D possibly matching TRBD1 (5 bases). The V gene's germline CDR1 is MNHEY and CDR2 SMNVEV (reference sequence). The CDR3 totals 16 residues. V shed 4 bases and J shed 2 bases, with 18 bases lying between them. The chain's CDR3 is CASSWSNRRQPYEQYF. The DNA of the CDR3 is TGTGCCAGCAGTTGGTCAAACAGGCGACAACCCTACGAGCAGTACTTC.

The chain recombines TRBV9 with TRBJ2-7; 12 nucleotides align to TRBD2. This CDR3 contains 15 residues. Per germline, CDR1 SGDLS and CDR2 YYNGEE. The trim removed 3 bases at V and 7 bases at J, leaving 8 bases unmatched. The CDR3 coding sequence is TGTGCCAGCAGCGAAACTAGCGGGAGGTCTTCTGAGCAGTACTTC. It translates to CASSETSGRSSEQYF. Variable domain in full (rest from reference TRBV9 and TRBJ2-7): DSGVTQTPKHLITATGQRVTLRCSPRSGDLSVYWYQQSLDQGLQFLIQYYNGEERAKGNILERFSAQQFPDLHSELNLSSLELGDSALYFCASSETSGRSSEQYFGPGTRLTVT.

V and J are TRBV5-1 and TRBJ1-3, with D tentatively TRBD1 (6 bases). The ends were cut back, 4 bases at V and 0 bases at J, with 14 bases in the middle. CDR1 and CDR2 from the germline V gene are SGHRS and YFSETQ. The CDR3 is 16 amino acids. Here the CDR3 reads CASSPGGALSGNTIYF. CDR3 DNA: TGCGCCAGCAGCCCGGGGGGGGCCCTCTCTGGAAACACCATATATTTT.

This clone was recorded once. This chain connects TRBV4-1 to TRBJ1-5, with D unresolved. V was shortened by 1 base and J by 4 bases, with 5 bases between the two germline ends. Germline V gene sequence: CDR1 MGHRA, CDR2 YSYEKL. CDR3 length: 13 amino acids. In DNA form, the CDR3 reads TGCGCCAGCAGCCAAGCGGTTAATCAGCCCCAGCATTTT. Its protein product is CASSQAVNQPQHF.

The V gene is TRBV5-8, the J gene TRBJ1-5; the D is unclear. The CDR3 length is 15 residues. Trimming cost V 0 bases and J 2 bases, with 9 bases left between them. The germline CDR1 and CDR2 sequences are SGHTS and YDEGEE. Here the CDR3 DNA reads TGTGCCAGCAGCTTGGGAGGAGACCGCAATCAGCCCCAGCATTTT. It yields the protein CASSLGGDRNQPQHF.

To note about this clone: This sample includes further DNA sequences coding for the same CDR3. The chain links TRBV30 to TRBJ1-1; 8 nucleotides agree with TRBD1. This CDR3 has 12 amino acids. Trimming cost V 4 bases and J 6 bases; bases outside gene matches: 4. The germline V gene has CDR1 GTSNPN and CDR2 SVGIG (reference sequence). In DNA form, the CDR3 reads TGTGCCTGGAATGCAGGGGGCTCTGAAGCTTTCTTT. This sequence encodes CAWNAGGSEAFF.

CDR3 residues: CASSMGQELYGYTF. CDR3 nucleotides: TGTGCCAGCAGCATGGGACAGGAGCTCTATGGCTACACCTTC. J is TRBJ1-2 and V is TRBV5-5; 8 bases line up with TRBD1. There are 14 residues in the CDR3. The germline V gene encodes CDR1 SGHKS and CDR2 YYEKEE (reference sequence). Unmatched junction bases numbered 6, after V lost 4 bases and J lost 4 bases.

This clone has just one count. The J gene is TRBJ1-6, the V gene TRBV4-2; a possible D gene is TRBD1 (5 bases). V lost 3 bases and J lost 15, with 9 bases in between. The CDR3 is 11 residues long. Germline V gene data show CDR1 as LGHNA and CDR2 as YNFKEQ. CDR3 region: CASSQGLSLHF. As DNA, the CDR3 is TGTGCCAGCAGCCAGGGACTGAGCCTCCACTTT.